The 22 T cell receptor beta chains listed next were all sequenced from one sample in a study of blood T cell repertoires in COVID-19. Assay: immunoSEQ multiplex PCR; the TCRdb copy retains only in-frame clones and omits some. The table shows approximately 230,000 clones, with about nine tenths occurring only once. The sequencing sample was made of PBMCs or T cells enriched from blood (not recorded which). The receptors shown here come from a man aged 18 to 29 who had recovered from COVID-19.

This chain joins TRBV7-8 and TRBJ2-5, with 11 nucleotides matching TRBD2. Germline CDR1 SGHVS, CDR2 FQNEAQ. The V gene end was trimmed by 2 bases and the J gene end by 2 bases; junction bases not matched to a gene: 4. CDR3 size: 16 residues. In DNA, the CDR3 is TGTGCCAGCAGCTTACCGGGACTAGCGGTACAAGAGACCCAGTACTTC. Translated: CASSLPGLAVQETQYF. The full variable domain, completed using reference TRBV7-8 and TRBJ2-5, is GAGVSQSPRYKVAKRGQDVALRCDPISGHVSLFWYQQALGQGPEFLTYFQNEAQLDKSGLPSDRFFAERPEGSVSTLKIQRTQQEDSAVYLCASSLPGLAVQETQYFGPGTRLLVL.

The rearrangement links TRBV3-1 (or the pseudogene TRBV3-2) to TRBJ1-3, with TRBD1 matching over 7 bases. V gave up 4 bases and J gave up 4 bases; unmatched junction bases: 10. This CDR3 comprises 16 residues. CDR1 is LGHDT and CDR2 is YNNKEL in the germline V gene (reference sequence). The chain's CDR3 is CASSPRSGGTGNTIYF. The CDR3 DNA follows: TGTGCCAGCAGCCCCAGGTCAGGGGGGACGGGAAACACCATATATTTT.

This clone was seen more than once but under ten times. The rearrangement uses TRBV4-1 and TRBJ1-5; D ambiguous. In germline, CDR1 is MGHRA, CDR2 YSYEKL. Trimming removed 1 base from V and 4 bases from J, with 5 bases in between. The CDR3 runs to 13 residues. The CDR3 DNA follows: TGCGCCAGCAGCCAAGTCGGGAATCAGCCCCAGCATTTT. Its translation is CASSQVGNQPQHF.

Only one count was recorded for this clone. V gene TRBV12-5 combines with J gene TRBJ2-7, with 9 bases identical to TRBD1. CDR1 LGHNT and CDR2 FRNRAP come from the germline V gene. This CDR3 contains 14 residues. V lost 4 bases, J lost 10 bases, and 11 bases stayed unmatched. The CDR3 sequence: CASGSGPGQGKQYF. CDR3 coding DNA: TGTGCTAGTGGTTCCGGGCCGGGACAGGGAAAACAGTACTTC.

This chain connects TRBV12-3 or TRBV12-4 to TRBJ1-1; D is ambiguous. There are 13 residues in the CDR3. Deletions cut 6 bases from V and 3 bases from J, with 11 bases between. CDR3 amino acids: CASSRFGDTEAFF. The CDR3 DNA sequence: TGTGCCAGCAGCCGGTTTGGAGACACTGAAGCTTTCTTT.

The chain combines TRBV3-1 (or the pseudogene TRBV3-2) with TRBJ1-6; D unclear. Trimming cost V 2 bases and J 7 bases, with 6 bases left between them. The CDR3 runs 13 residues. CDR1 LGHDT and CDR2 YNNKEL come from the germline V gene (reference sequence). CDR3 DNA sequence: TGTGCCAGCAGCCAACGTCTCAATTCACCCCTCCACTTT. Its translation: CASSQRLNSPLHF.

This sequence joins TRBV18 and TRBJ1-1, with a tentative D call TRBD1 (5 bases). In germline, CDR1 is KGHSH, CDR2 LQKENI. The V and J ends lost 3 bases and 1 base respectively, with 15 bases between them. The CDR3 consists of 16 residues. CDR3: CASSPAVRGENTEAFF. As DNA, the CDR3 is TGTGCCAGCTCACCGGCGGTTCGGGGGGAGAACACTGAAGCTTTCTTT.

The chain combines TRBV10-1 with TRBJ2-3; D perhaps matches TRBD2 (6 bases). Per the germline V gene, CDR1 is WNHNN and CDR2 is SYGVQD (reference sequence). V was shortened by 8 bases and J by 0 bases, with 9 bases between the two germline ends. This CDR3 is built from 13 residues. CDR3 amino acids: CASGGASTDTQYF. CDR3 DNA: TGCGCCAGCGGCGGGGCTAGCACAGATACGCAGTATTTT.

The chain is built from TRBV5-1 and TRBJ2-7; D call uncertain. The V and J ends lost 0 bases and 5 bases respectively, with 9 bases between them. CDR1 SGHRS and CDR2 YFSETQ come from the germline V gene. The CDR3 runs 13 residues. CDR3 sequence (DNA): TGCGCCAGCAGCTTGGTCGGGTCCCACGAGCAGTACTTC. Translated, it gives CASSLVGSHEQYF.

V and J are TRBV20-1 and TRBJ1-1; D remains unclear. V lost 1 base and J lost 7, with 7 bases in between. Germline CDR1 is DFQATT and CDR2 is SNEGSKA (reference sequence). This CDR3 is built from 11 residues. CDR3 coding DNA: TGCAGTGCTAGAGGGCCGGGTGAAGCTTTCTTT. Translation: CSARGPGEAFF.

Concerning this clone: This specimen includes other DNA sequences encoding the same CDR3. The chain joins TRBV12-3 or TRBV12-4 to TRBJ1-1; the D gene is possibly TRBD1 (5 bases). The CDR3 extends over 13 amino acids. The V end was cut by 6 bases, the J end by 0 bases, with 8 bases between. Written as DNA, the CDR3 is TGTGCCAGCAGCGGACAATTGAACACTGAAGCTTTCTTT. Residues: CASSGQLNTEAFF.

The chain joins TRBV27 to TRBJ1-5; TRBD1 matches 7 bases. CDR1 is MNHEY, CDR2 SMNVEV, per germline (reference sequence). The V and J ends lost 4 bases and 6 bases, in that order; junction bases with no gene match: 6. This CDR3 has 14 residues. CDR3 region: CASSSRTGVQPQHF. Here the CDR3 DNA reads TGTGCCAGCAGTTCTCGAACAGGGGTTCAGCCCCAGCATTTT.

Comment on this clone: Other DNA sequences in this specimen translate into the identical CDR3. The chain employs TRBV29-1 and TRBJ1-1; D remains unclear. Germline-derived CDR1 and CDR2 are SQVTM and ANQGSEA. The CDR3 is 12 amino acids. This chain's CDR3 is CSVGGGNTEAFF. CDR3 nucleotides: TGCAGTGTCGGCGGTGGGAACACTGAAGCTTTCTTT.

This chain links TRBV7-6 with TRBJ2-1; 11 bases map to TRBD2. In germline, CDR1 is SGHVS, CDR2 FNYEAQ. The CDR3 has 15 amino acids. J gave up 2 bases and V 5 bases, and 2 bases lay outside the gene matches. This CDR3 reads CASSTSGGPYNEQFF. The CDR3 nucleotides read TGTGCCAGCAGCACTAGCGGGGGACCCTACAATGAGCAGTTCTTC.

This sequence joins TRBV2 and TRBJ2-2; D is uncertain. Germline CDR1 SNHLY, CDR2 FYNNEI. The CDR3 has 13 amino acids. V lost 7 bases and J lost 4, with 10 bases in between. The CDR3 region is CASKTDFTGELFF. For the CDR3, the DNA is TGTGCCAGCAAGACCGACTTCACCGGGGAGCTGTTTTTT.

The rearrangement uses TRBV28 and TRBJ2-7; 9 bases agree with TRBD2. The CDR3 is 13 residues long. V shed 5 bases and J 4 bases; nucleotides not matched to a gene: 3. Germline CDR1 MDHEN, CDR2 SYDVKM. The CDR3 DNA sequence: TGTGCCAGCAGTACCCTAGCGGGATACGAGCAGTACTTC. This sequence encodes CASSTLAGYEQYF.

V is TRBV11-2 and J is TRBJ1-3; D is ambiguous. The CDR3 extends over 13 amino acids. The V gene's germline CDR1 is SGHAT and CDR2 FQNNGV. V shed 5 bases and J shed 0 bases, with 5 bases lying between them. The DNA for the CDR3 is TGTGCCAGCAGCCAAATCTCTGGAAACACCATATATTTT. Residues: CASSQISGNTIYF.

Only a few counts were recorded for this clone. The rearrangement joins TRBV2 to TRBJ2-1, with a possible D match to TRBD1 (5 bases). Trimming removed 3 bases at V and 4 bases at J, with 13 bases between. CDR3 length: 15 amino acids. Germline CDR1 SNHLY, CDR2 FYNNEI. The CDR3 reads CASSEGPPQYNEQFF. DNA of the CDR3: TGTGCCAGCAGTGAGGGGCCACCCCAATACAATGAGCAGTTCTTC.

This chain uses TRBV10-3 with TRBJ2-3, with D uncertain. Germline-derived CDR1 and CDR2 are ENHRY and SYGVKD. Trimming left V 3 bases short and J 5 bases short, with 6 bases between. This CDR3 comprises 12 residues. CDR3 coding DNA: TGTGCCATCAGTGACCGAGAAGATACGCAGTATTTT. Protein product: CAISDREDTQYF.

The V call is TRBV7-6, the J call TRBJ1-2; no clear D gene. V gave up 1 base and J gave up 6 bases, with 9 bases separating them. The germline V gene has CDR1 SGHVS and CDR2 FNYEAQ. The CDR3 sequence is 13 residues long. The CDR3 is CASSLGIADGYTF. As DNA, the CDR3 is TGTGCCAGCAGCTTAGGGATCGCGGATGGCTACACCTTC.

The rearrangement links TRBV27 to TRBJ1-5; maybe TRBD1 (6 bases). Germline V CDR1 and CDR2: MNHEY, SMNVEV (reference sequence). V was trimmed by 6 bases and J by 5 bases, leaving 17 bases between them. The CDR3 has 15 residues. CDR3 DNA: TGTGCCAGCAGAAGGACGACAGGCGTGGATCAGCCCCAGCATTTT. As protein: CASRRTTGVDQPQHF.

J is TRBJ2-5 and V is TRBV30; D is unresolved. CDR3 length equals 12 residues. V was trimmed by 5 bases and J by 2 bases, leaving 9 bases between them. Looked up from germline, CDR1 is GTSNPN and CDR2 is SVGIG (reference sequence). CDR3: CAWEENQETQYF. For the CDR3, the DNA is TGTGCCTGGGAGGAGAATCAAGAGACCCAGTACTTC. The full variable domain, completed using reference TRBV30 and TRBJ2-5, is SQTIHQWPATLVQPVGSPLSLECTVEGTSNPNLYWYRQAAGRGLQLLFYSVGIGQISSEVPQNLSASRPQDRQFILSSKKLLLSDSGFYLCAWEENQETQYFGPGTRLLVL.